This T cell receptor (beta chain) was profiled in a study of blood T cell repertoires in COVID-19 (dated by TCRdb to about 2020). At the level of the whole study: Samples covering the acute and convalescent phases of COVID-19 were provided by collaborators in the United States, Italy and Spain. The material from the prospective study consisted of cDNA or gDNA derived from T cells, B-cell-depleted T cells, or PBMCs. Deeply sampled blood TCRbeta repertoires from subjects exposed to, actively infected with, or recovered from COVID-19 were included in the dataset. The repertoires were released in a freely available public database meant as a resource for research on the immune response to SARS-CoV-2. Samples came from the ongoing ImmuneRACE study (first 160 participants) plus 1,254 subjects from 6 global collaborators. A de-identified subject ID, COVID-19 status, age in years and sex were almost always included in the sample metadata. HLA class I and class II types, where available, came from metadata supplied by the sample provider rather than from assay-based typing.

A remark on this clone: The clone's antigen remains unknown. No quality values exist for individual bases; no much larger clone is one base distant.

Beyond this particular receptor, the publication reports: How much clinical and demographic metadata was included differed by source and by participant, and the metadata was provided uncurated.

CDR3 length: 14 amino acids, cysteine to phenylalanine. The only DNA kept is the CDR3, 42 bases in frame from the first base. The germline V gene yields MNHEY for CDR1 and SVGAGI for CDR2. For this chain, trimming is 6 bases at the V end and 8 bases at the J end, and the number of junction bases without a gene match is 10. The collaborating institutions used their own protocols to collect whole blood in K2EDTA tubes. For TCRbeta analysis, collaborator samples were shipped as frozen whole blood, as isolated PBMCs, or as DNA extracted from either sample type. TCRbeta CDR3 regions were amplified from genomic DNA using the immunoSEQ Assay, a bias-controlled multiplex PCR. The published analysis was carried out like this. The number of nucleated cells in each sample was estimated from the amplification of reference gene primers within the assay. Sequence reads were collapsed and filtered to measure the absolute abundance of every unique TCRbeta CDR3 rearrangement. For each sample, productive Simpson clonality was calculated as the square root of Simpson's diversity index across productive rearrangements. Not all clones reach the TCRdb copy of this immuneACCESS table, which keeps in-frame sequences only. Checked studies attribute under half of the gap to unresolved V genes and leave the rest unexplained. From that table come the V and J calls and clone size; the DNA was used to work out D and trimming. Counted in this sample were about 110,000 clones; 75% to 90% of them appeared once. The ten largest clones capture about 18% of the sample.

What was sequenced was peripheral blood. This chain joins TRBV6-5 to TRBJ1-2; 9 nucleotides in the junction match TRBD1. This receptor was identified in a woman in her fifties or sixties with acute or convalescent COVID-19. The nucleotide sequence reads TGTGCCAGCAGGGTGGGACAGGGTATTAGCGGCTACACCTTC. It translates to CASRVGQGISGYTF.